The 27 T cell receptor beta chains in this list originate from one sample, sequenced in a study of human T cells and chemical hapten exposure. TCRdb reanalysed the RACE reads using MiXCR and keeps one entry per CDR3 protein. Of 57,000 or so distinct CDR3 sequences in the sample, roughly 12% were seen once. Time point indicated: pre-sensitization, week 0. The treatment here: therapeutic diphenylcyclopropenone sensitization with weekly scalp DPC. The specimen comprised whole blood, sampled in connection with sensitization to the hapten diphenylcyclopropenone (DPC). All receptors come from a woman aged 40 to 50 with alopecia areata. Some clones in this sample may be carry-over from other donors' samples.

This CDR3 is CASSPPGGRGHAEAFF. The CDR3 nucleotides are TGTGCCAGCAGCCCTCCCGGGGGGCGGGGGCACGCTGAAGCTTTCTTT. This rearrangement joins TRBV7-2 to TRBJ1-1; D may be TRBD1 (6 bases). From germline, CDR1 is SGHTA and CDR2 FQGNSA. CDR3 length equals 16 residues. V was trimmed by 5 bases and J by 6 bases, leaving 22 bases between them.

The genes are TRBV6-6 and TRBJ1-2; D uncertain. The V gene lost 3 bases and the J gene lost 4 bases, with 12 bases spanning the gap. CDR3 length: 14 residues. Germline CDR1 reads MNHNY; CDR2 reads SVGAGI (reference sequence). Here the CDR3 reads CASSYKGEVYGYTF. CDR3 coding DNA: TGTGCCAGCAGTTATAAGGGAGAGGTCTATGGCTACACCTTC.

In regard to this clonotype: One base away lies a much larger clone, so this may be a sequencing read error. The J gene is TRBJ2-1, the V gene TRBV11-3; D might be TRBD1 or TRBD2, each matching 5 bases. Trimming cost V 5 bases and J 1 base, with 24 bases left between them. The length of the CDR3 is 19 residues. Germline lookup yields CDR1 SGHNT and CDR2 YENEEA. DNA for the CDR3: TGTGCCAGCAGCCCGGGACCAGCGGCAAAGGATGGATCCTACAATGAGCAGTTCTTC. It encodes CASSPGPAAKDGSYNEQFF.

This clonotype was seen ten or more times. The chain uses TRBV3-1 and TRBJ2-3; maybe TRBD2 (6 bases). Germline V gene sequence: CDR1 LGHDT, CDR2 YNNKEL (reference sequence). This CDR3 spans 16 amino acids. Trimming removed 0 bases at V and 5 bases at J, with 15 bases between. The CDR3, as DNA: TGTGCCAGCAGCCAAGATCCCCCGGGGGTGGGAGATACGCAGTATTTT. Translating gives CASSQDPPGVGDTQYF.

This clonotype was counted at least ten times. The V gene is TRBV30, the J gene TRBJ1-2, with 8 bases lining up with TRBD1. From germline, CDR1 is GTSNPN and CDR2 SVGIG (reference sequence). V shed 3 bases, J shed 3 bases, and the junction held 3 bases outside the gene matches. The CDR3 is 13 amino acids. Here the CDR3 reads CAWSMGQDYGYTF. Written as DNA, the CDR3 is TGTGCCTGGAGCATGGGACAGGACTATGGCTACACCTTC. Full variable domain (outside the CDR3, taken from reference TRBV30 and TRBJ1-2): SQTIHQWPATLVQPVGSPLSLECTVEGTSNPNLYWYRQAAGRGLQLLFYSVGIGQISSEVPQNLSASRPQDRQFILSSKKLLLSDSGFYLCAWSMGQDYGYTFGSGTRLTVV.

V and J are TRBV6-2 or TRBV6-3 and TRBJ2-3; TRBD2 might be the D (6 bases). V lost 8 bases and J 1 base, leaving 13 bases between the germline ends. This CDR3 has 14 residues. CDR1 MNHEY and CDR2 SVGEGT come from the germline V gene. The CDR3 nucleotides are TGTGCCAGCGGGGGACTGGGTCGCACAGATACGCAGTATTTT. Its translation is CASGGLGRTDTQYF.

This clonotype appeared many times. This sequence joins TRBV4-3 and TRBJ2-2; D ambiguous. The CDR3 has 15 amino acids. Trimming stripped 8 bases from V and 2 bases from J, with 15 bases between. Germline CDR1 is LGHNA and CDR2 is YSLEER. The CDR3 nucleotides read TGCGCCAGCGGCCCCAACGCAGTAAACACCGGGGAGCTGTTTTTT. It encodes CASGPNAVNTGELFF.

There are a few counts of this clonotype. This chain uses TRBV6-2 or TRBV6-3 with TRBJ2-1, with 9 bases that match TRBD1. The CDR3 totals 14 residues. V lost 5 bases and J lost 9; bases outside the gene matches: 8. Germline V gene data show CDR1 as MNHEY and CDR2 as SVGEGT. The CDR3 protein is CASSPGDRVGEQFF. The CDR3 bases are TGTGCCAGCAGTCCGGGGGACAGGGTAGGTGAGCAGTTCTTC.

The rearrangement links TRBV20-1 to TRBJ2-7, with D possibly TRBD2 on 5 matching bases. This CDR3 has 14 residues. Trimming took 0 bases from V and 3 from J, leaving 12 bases between them. Germline lookup yields CDR1 DFQATT and CDR2 SNEGSKA (reference sequence). CDR3 sequence (DNA): TGCAGTGCTAGAGATAGCGAAAAGGTCTACGAGCAGTACTTC. This sequence encodes CSARDSEKVYEQYF.

The table lists this clonotype with a few counts. The chain couples TRBV29-1 to TRBJ2-7; 10 bases fit TRBD1. The CDR3 has 16 amino acids. In germline, CDR1 is SQVTM, CDR2 ANQGSEA. V lost 6 bases, J lost 0 bases, and 11 bases stayed unmatched. The CDR3 reads CSVRGTGAKGSYEQYF. In DNA form, the CDR3 reads TGCAGCGTAAGAGGGACAGGGGCTAAAGGCTCCTACGAGCAGTACTTC.

This clonotype was seen many times. V is TRBV29-1 and J is TRBJ2-1; 10 nucleotides match TRBD2. V lost 6 bases to trimming and J lost 4 bases; unmatched junction nucleotides: 9. CDR3 length equals 15 residues. CDR1 is SQVTM and CDR2 is ANQGSEA in the germline V gene. The CDR3 sequence: CSVPLTSGRYNEQFF. CDR3 sequence (DNA): TGCAGCGTCCCCCTGACTAGCGGGCGTTACAATGAGCAGTTCTTC.

This clonotype was seen at least ten times. The chain uses TRBV6-5 and TRBJ1-1; D remains ambiguous. The CDR3 sequence is 15 residues long. Germline CDR1 MNHEY, CDR2 SVGAGI. Trimming cost V 2 bases and J 5 bases, with 15 bases left between them. This chain's CDR3 is CASSYQDRGLTEAFF. CDR3 nucleotide sequence: TGTGCCAGCAGTTACCAGGATAGAGGTCTGACTGAAGCTTTCTTT.

This clonotype has more than one count but fewer than ten. Written as DNA, the CDR3 is TGTGCCAGCAGGCCGGGACAGGTCTCCTACGAGCAGTACTTC. Translation gives CASRPGQVSYEQYF. This chain connects TRBV27 to TRBJ2-7; TRBD1 agrees at 8 bases. CDR3 length: 14 amino acids. Unmatched junction bases numbered 4, after V lost 6 bases and J lost 0 bases. The germline CDR1 and CDR2 sequences are MNHEY and SMNVEV (reference sequence).

V usage is TRBV28 and J usage is TRBJ2-7; D gene uncertain. This CDR3 spans 12 amino acids. V was cut by 5 bases and J by 5 bases, with 10 bases left in between. Germline values: CDR1 MDHEN, CDR2 SYDVKM. The CDR3 sequence: CASSTLKDEQYF. Here the CDR3 DNA reads TGTGCCAGCAGTACCTTAAAGGACGAGCAGTACTTC.

This chain joins TRBV7-8 and TRBJ2-5; 7 bases match TRBD2. Germline trimming cut 2 bases from V and 5 bases from J; bases unmatched to any gene: 11. This CDR3 region has 16 residues. The germline CDR1 and CDR2 sequences are SGHVS and FQNEAQ. The CDR3 protein is CASSLIGGRPRETQYF. CDR3 coding DNA: TGTGCCAGCAGCTTAATCGGCGGGAGACCTCGGGAGACCCAGTACTTC.

This clonotype was found many times. CDR3 in DNA: TGCAGTGCTAGACGCGGACAGGGTCGGAGTACGGGGAATCAGCCCCAGCATTTT. Amino acids: CSARRGQGRSTGNQPQHF. The chain links TRBV20-1 to TRBJ1-5; 8 nucleotides align to TRBD1. The germline V gene encodes CDR1 DFQATT and CDR2 SNEGSKA (reference sequence). The length of the CDR3 is 18 residues. V dropped 2 bases and J dropped 4; count of bases not matched to a gene: 16.

This clonotype was seen at least ten times. The chain is built from TRBV6-6 and TRBJ2-3; TRBD2 matches at 10 bases. The CDR3 loop spans 15 amino acids. The germline gives CDR1 MNHNY, CDR2 SVGAGI (reference sequence). Trimming at V came to 7 bases and at J to 2 bases, leaving 6 bases not matched to a gene. DNA for the CDR3: TGTGCCAGCACCTCACTAGCGGGGTACACAGATACGCAGTATTTT. It is translated as CASTSLAGYTDTQYF.

This clonotype was seen at least ten times. The chain carries TRBV5-8 and TRBJ1-2; D remains ambiguous. CDR3 length: 11 amino acids. V was clipped by 4 bases and J by 8 bases, with 9 bases between them. In germline, CDR1 is SGHTS, CDR2 YDEGEE. The CDR3 is CASSLLVGYTF. The CDR3 DNA reads as TGTGCCAGCAGCCTGCTGGTAGGCTACACCTTC.

This clonotype was seen only a few times. The V and J genes are TRBV10-3 and TRBJ1-5; tentative D call: TRBD1 (5 bases). Germline CDR1 reads ENHRY; CDR2 reads SYGVKD. The CDR3 has 15 residues. V lost 3 bases and J lost 0, with 9 bases in between. CDR3 region: CAISEGENSNQPQHF. DNA of the CDR3: TGTGCCATCAGTGAAGGGGAGAATAGCAATCAGCCCCAGCATTTT.

This clonotype was recorded a few times. The V call is TRBV7-2, the J call TRBJ2-1; 13 bases line up with TRBD2. V was clipped by 3 bases and J by 4 bases; unmatched bases: 3. In germline, CDR1 is SGHTA, CDR2 FQGNSA. This CDR3 region has 16 residues. CDR3 in DNA: TGTGCCAGCAGCTTCCGGACTAGCGGGGGTTACAATGAGCAGTTCTTC. It translates to CASSFRTSGGYNEQFF.

This clonotype has only a few counts. This chain uses TRBV9 with TRBJ1-2; tentative D call: TRBD1 (5 bases). Germline lookup yields CDR1 SGDLS and CDR2 YYNGEE. The V gene lost 0 bases and the J gene lost 4 bases, with 7 bases spanning the gap. This CDR3 spans 13 amino acids. This chain's CDR3 is CASSVVGGYGYTF. The CDR3 coding sequence is TGTGCCAGCAGCGTAGTGGGGGGCTATGGCTACACCTTC.

This clonotype has ten or more counts. A junction boundary mismatches the germline segment, possibly from a read error. The chain recombines TRBV7-7 with TRBJ1-3; D gene uncertain. This CDR3 is built from 16 residues. In germline, CDR1 is SSHAT, CDR2 FNYEAQ (reference sequence). In DNA, the CDR3 is TGTGCTAGCAGCTTAGGCCCGGTCGACTCTGGAAACACCATATATTTT. Translating it yields CASSLGPVDSGNTIYF. The full variable domain, in which reference TRBV7-7 and TRBJ1-3 provide the parts outside the CDR3, is GAGVSQSPRYKVTKRGQDVTLRCDPISSHATLYWYQQALGQGPEFLTYFNYEAQPDKSGLPSDRFSAERPEGSISTLTIQRTEQRDSAMYRCASSLGPVDSGNTIYFGEGSWLTVV.

This clonotype was seen more than once but under ten times. V gene TRBV6-2 or TRBV6-3 combines with J gene TRBJ1-6; D is unresolved. Germline V lookup: CDR1 MNHEY, CDR2 SVGEGT. This CDR3 contains 16 residues. Trimming removed 2 bases from V and 7 bases from J, with 15 bases in between. Here the CDR3 DNA reads TGTGCCAGCAGTTACCCACCTCCTGAAGTAAATTCACCCCTCCACTTT. Translation gives CASSYPPPEVNSPLHF.

This clonotype was picked up many times. The chain recombines TRBV5-5 with TRBJ2-1; D may be TRBD1 or TRBD2 (5 bases each). This CDR3 is 16 amino acids long. V lost 4 bases and J 2 bases, leaving 16 bases between the germline ends. In germline, CDR1 is SGHKS, CDR2 YYEKEE (reference sequence). CDR3 bases: TGTGCCAGCAGCCTGACGGGGCCCAGCCCCTACAATGAGCAGTTCTTC. Residues: CASSLTGPSPYNEQFF.

This clonotype has a handful of counts. This rearrangement joins TRBV29-1 to TRBJ2-7; no definite D call. CDR3 length: 11 residues. Trimming stripped 5 bases from V and 3 bases from J, with 8 bases between. Germline-derived CDR1 and CDR2 are SQVTM and ANQGSEA. This chain's CDR3 is CSVKNSYEQYF. The CDR3 DNA reads as TGCAGCGTTAAGAACAGCTACGAGCAGTACTTC.

This rearrangement joins TRBV5-5 to TRBJ1-2; D is uncertain. The CDR3 has 15 amino acids. With 6 bases removed from V and 3 bases from J, the gap between germline ends came to 18 bases. Germline V gives CDR1 SGHKS, CDR2 YYEKEE (reference sequence). For the CDR3, the DNA is TGTGCCAGCAACATAAGGCCTCGGACCGACTATGGCTACACCTTC. It translates to CASNIRPRTDYGYTF.

The rearrangement uses TRBV19 and TRBJ2-5; D is unclear. Between the trimmed V and J ends, which lost 7 bases and 5 bases, there was a span of 17 bases. Germline CDR1 LNHDA, CDR2 SQIVND (reference sequence). This CDR3 has 14 residues. CDR3 amino acids: CASTPRHGQETQYF. CDR3 nucleotides: TGTGCCAGTACCCCCAGGCATGGGCAGGAGACCCAGTACTTC.